These 2 T cell receptor beta chains originate from one sample sequenced in a study of T cell repertoires in cytomegalovirus infection. TCRdb re-derived calls from the reads in MiXCR, one entry per CDR3 protein. Of some 590,000 distinct CDR3 sequences listed, roughly 42% are singletons. These receptors lack a known antigen. The input for sequencing was cultured PBMCs, taken from culture after CMV antigen stimulation. Source of these receptors: a human donor in good health (CMV status not recorded). Some clones in this sample may be carry-over from other donors' samples.

In this sample, this clonotype turned up a few times. This sequence joins TRBV7-9 and TRBJ2-1; D unclear. V gave up 6 bases and J gave up 0 bases, with 15 bases separating them. The CDR3 has 16 amino acids. Germline CDR1 is SEHNR and CDR2 is FQNEAQ (reference sequence). The CDR3 sequence is CASRPLQTSSYNEQFF. CDR3 nucleotides: TGTGCCAGCAGGCCCTTACAGACGTCCTCCTACAATGAGCAGTTCTTC.

This rearrangement joins TRBV7-3 to TRBJ2-1; perhaps TRBD2 as D (6 bases). Germline V gives CDR1 SGHTA, CDR2 FQGTGA. Deletions cut 4 bases from V and 0 bases from J, with 13 bases between. The CDR3 runs to 16 residues. In DNA form, the CDR3 reads TGTGCCAGCAGCTCATCTGGGGGGAGCTCCTACAATGAGCAGTTCTTC. Amino acid sequence: CASSSSGGSSYNEQFF.